Listed below are T cell receptor beta chains from one sample, sequenced in a study of CD8+CD57+ T cells in acquired aplastic anemia. TCRdb passed the reads through MiXCR, listing each CDR3 protein once. Altogether approximately 190,000 distinct CDR3 sequences are present, roughly half being singletons, with the ten largest covering around a tenth. Material for sequencing was sorted CD4+, CD8+, or CD8+CD57+ T cells (not recorded which) from PBMCs. These receptors were taken from a human donor with aplastic anemia. Both conserved end residues are part of each CDR3. A D gene is named only where the DNA matches it firmly. Size is omitted from some rows. Given values are once, few, many or a class for expanded clones.

D,V,size,J,DNA,CDR3
NA,TRBV2,NA,TRBJ1-3,TGTGCCAGCAGTTCCCAGACCTCTGGAAACACCATATATTTT,CASSSQTSGNTIYF
NA,TRBV3-1,NA,TRBJ2-1,TGTGCCAGCAGCCCGATGTGGGAAAAGCGGGACAATGAGCAGTTCTTC,CASSPMWEKRDNEQFF
NA,TRBV19,many,TRBJ2-1,TGTGCCAGTATTGGGGGATGGAGCGATGAGCAGTTCTTC,CASIGGWSDEQFF
NA,TRBV5-1,NA,TRBJ2-7,TGCGCCAGCAGCTTGGCACAGGAAATTCCCTCCTACGAGCAGTACTTC,CASSLAQEIPSYEQYF
NA,TRBV9,many,TRBJ2-7,TGTGCCAGCAGCGAACGATCAGCAGGTAGTTCGGACGAGCAGTACTTC,CASSERSAGSSDEQYF
NA,TRBV2,NA,TRBJ2-7,TGTGCCAGCAGAGGGTTCTACGAGCAGTACTTC,CASRGFYEQYF
TRBD2,TRBV5-4,NA,TRBJ2-2,TGTGCCAGCAGCTTGAGACTAGCGGGAACGTCTTGGTACACCGGGGAGCTGTTTTTT,CASSLRLAGTSWYTGELFF
NA,TRBV19,once,TRBJ1-6,TGTGCCAGTAGTACAGGACGGGGAAATTCACCCCTCCACTTT,CASSTGRGNSPLHF
NA,TRBV7-2,NA,TRBJ1-2,TGTGCCAGCAGCTTACGGGACCTATATGGCTACACCTTC,CASSLRDLYGYTF
TRBD2,TRBV12-3/TRBV12-4,NA,TRBJ2-3,TGTGCCAGCAGTTTGGACAGGGGACTAGCGGTAGATACGCAGTATTTT,CASSLDRGLAVDTQYF
NA,TRBV7-2,few,TRBJ1-5,TGTGCCAGCAGCTTCTCAGGGGCACAGCCCCAGCATTTT,CASSFSGAQPQHF
TRBD2,TRBV15,NA,TRBJ2-1,TGTGCCACCAGCAGTGAAGCGGGAGGCAGATCGACCAATGAGCAGTTCTTC,CATSSEAGGRSTNEQFF
TRBD1,TRBV7-9,few,TRBJ1-6,TGTGCCAGCAGCTCCGACCGGGACAGAAATTCACCCCTCCACTTT,CASSSDRDRNSPLHF
TRBD1,TRBV2,NA,TRBJ2-7,TGTGCCAGCAGGGTCGGGACAGCCTACGAGCAGTACTTC,CASRVGTAYEQYF
NA,TRBV29-1,few,TRBJ1-2,TGCAGCGTTGAGGCCAGGGAGCACTATGGCTACACCTTC,CSVEAREHYGYTF
TRBD1,TRBV5-1,NA,TRBJ2-3,TGCGCCAGCAGCCCCCGGACAGGGGGCAATACAGATACGCAGTATTTT,CASSPRTGGNTDTQYF
NA,TRBV2,NA,TRBJ1-6,TGTGCCAGCAGCGTGGACAGCACGAATTCACCCCTCCACTTT,CASSVDSTNSPLHF